This record covers a single T cell receptor beta chain. Alongside a J-beta primer mix, a sample-barcoded 5' primer served in a second PCR lasting roughly 6 to 11 cycles. Each CDR3 protein is one row after TCRdb ran MiXCR on the 5' RACE reads. The repertoire includes approximately 800,000 distinct CDR3 sequences, about 62% of them detected once, and 22% sits in the top ten. Every donor gave 8.5 to 10 milliliters of peripheral blood. Per the germline V gene, CDR1 is SGHTA and CDR2 is FQGNSA. The CDR3 runs to 14 residues. V lost 11 bases, J lost 5 bases, and 21 bases lay in between. This sample was included in a study of blood T cells in healthy people across ages.

This TCR came from a man aged 30 to 45 in good health. Input material: blood. The chain employs TRBV7-2 and TRBJ2-5, with a possible D match to TRBD2 (6 bases). This CDR3 reads CASPEGSERETQYF. CDR3 nucleotides: TGTGCCTCACCGGAGGGGAGTGAGAGGGAGACCCAGTACTTC.